This TCR beta chain comes out of a study of shared clonotypes between healthy human individuals. V was clipped by 5 bases and J by 1 base; unmatched bases: 6. This CDR3 comprises 15 residues. Germline V CDR1 and CDR2: MNHEY, SMNVEV (reference sequence). TCRdb keeps only in-frame clones here, not all; method: immunoSEQ multiplex PCR. This repertoire shows about 1 million clones, about 75% found once; its top ten account for less than 1.5%. The sequence came from a young man in good health. The rearrangement joins TRBV27 to TRBJ2-5, with TRBD1 matching over 8 bases. The sequencing sample was made of memory CD4+ T cells sorted from blood. Subset in this sample: CD45RA-negative fraction. The CDR3 loop is CASSPPGGLQETQYF. CDR3 bases: TGTGCCAGCAGTCCACCAGGGGGCCTCCAAGAGACCCAGTACTTC.